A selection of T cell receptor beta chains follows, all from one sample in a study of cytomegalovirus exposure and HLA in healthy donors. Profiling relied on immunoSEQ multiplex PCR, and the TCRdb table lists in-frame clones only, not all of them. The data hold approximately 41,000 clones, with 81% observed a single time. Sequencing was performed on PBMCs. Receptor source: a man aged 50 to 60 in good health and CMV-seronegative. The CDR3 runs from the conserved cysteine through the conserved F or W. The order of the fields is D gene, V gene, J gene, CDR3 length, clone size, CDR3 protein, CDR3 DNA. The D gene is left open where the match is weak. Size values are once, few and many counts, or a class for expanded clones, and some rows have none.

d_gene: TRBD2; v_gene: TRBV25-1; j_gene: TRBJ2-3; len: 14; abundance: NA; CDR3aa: CASRLAGEWDTQYF; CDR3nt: TGTGCCAGCCGACTAGCGGGAGAATGGGATACGCAGTATTTT
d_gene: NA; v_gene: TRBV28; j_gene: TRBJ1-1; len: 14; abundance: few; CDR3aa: CASSPMRWNTEAFF; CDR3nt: TGTGCCAGCAGCCCGATGCGTTGGAACACTGAAGCTTTCTTT
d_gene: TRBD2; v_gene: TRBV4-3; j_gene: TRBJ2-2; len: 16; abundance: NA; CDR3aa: CASSQESIGGTGELFF; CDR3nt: TGCGCCAGCAGCCAAGAGTCAATCGGGGGGACCGGGGAGCTGTTTTTT
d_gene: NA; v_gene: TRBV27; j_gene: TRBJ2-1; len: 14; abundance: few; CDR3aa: CASSFRQSNNEQFF; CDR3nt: TGTGCCAGCAGTTTCCGACAGAGTAACAATGAGCAGTTCTTC
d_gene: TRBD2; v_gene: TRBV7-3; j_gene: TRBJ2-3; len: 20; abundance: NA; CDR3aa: CASSLTGPGTSGASTDTQYF; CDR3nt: TGTGCCAGCAGCTTAACAGGTCCCGGGACTAGCGGGGCTAGCACAGATACGCAGTATTTT
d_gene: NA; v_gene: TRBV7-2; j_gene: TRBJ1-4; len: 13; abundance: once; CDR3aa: CASSLRFNEKLFF; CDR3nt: TGTGCCAGCAGCTTGCGATTTAATGAAAAACTGTTTTTT
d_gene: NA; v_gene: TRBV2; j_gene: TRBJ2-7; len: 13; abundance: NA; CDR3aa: CASTLGTYYEQYF; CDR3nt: TGTGCCAGCACCCTCGGGACATACTACGAGCAGTACTTC
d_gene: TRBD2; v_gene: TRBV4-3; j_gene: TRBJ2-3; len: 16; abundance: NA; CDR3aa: CASSRLAGGSTDTQYF; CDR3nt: TGCGCCAGCAGCCGACTAGCGGGGGGAAGCACAGATACGCAGTATTTT
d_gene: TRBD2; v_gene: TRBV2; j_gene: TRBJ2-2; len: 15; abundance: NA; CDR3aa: CASSGTSAYTGELFF; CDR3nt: TGTGCCAGCAGTGGGACTAGCGCTTACACCGGGGAGCTGTTTTTT
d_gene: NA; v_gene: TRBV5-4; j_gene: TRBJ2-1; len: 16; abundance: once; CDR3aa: CASSLALAGEGNEQFF; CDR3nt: TGTGCCAGCAGCTTGGCCCTGGCAGGGGAAGGGAATGAGCAGTTCTTC
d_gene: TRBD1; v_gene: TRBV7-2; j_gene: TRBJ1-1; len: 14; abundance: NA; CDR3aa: CASTTGTANTEAFF; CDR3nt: TGTGCCAGCACCACCGGGACAGCAAACACTGAAGCTTTCTTT
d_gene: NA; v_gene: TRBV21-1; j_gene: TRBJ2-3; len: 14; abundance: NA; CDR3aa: CASSKGAPTDTQYF; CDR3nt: TGTGCCAGCAGCAAAGGGGCCCCAACAGATACGCAGTATTTT
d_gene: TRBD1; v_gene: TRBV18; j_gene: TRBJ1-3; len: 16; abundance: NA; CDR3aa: CASSPGTGATGNTIYF; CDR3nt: TGTGCCAGCTCACCCGGGACAGGAGCCACTGGAAACACCATATATTTT
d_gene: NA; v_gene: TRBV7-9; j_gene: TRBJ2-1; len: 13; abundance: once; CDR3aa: CSSSLVTDNEQFF; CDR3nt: TGTTCCAGCAGCTTAGTCACGGACAATGAGCAGTTCTTC
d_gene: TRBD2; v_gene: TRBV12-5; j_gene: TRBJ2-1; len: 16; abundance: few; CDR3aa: CASGSPLAGVYNEQFF; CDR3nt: TGTGCTAGTGGTTCCCCACTAGCGGGGGTATACAATGAGCAGTTCTTC
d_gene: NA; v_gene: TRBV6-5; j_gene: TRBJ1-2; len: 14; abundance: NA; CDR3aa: CASSYSAGHYGYTF; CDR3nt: TGTGCCAGCAGTTACTCGGCAGGGCACTATGGCTACACCTTC
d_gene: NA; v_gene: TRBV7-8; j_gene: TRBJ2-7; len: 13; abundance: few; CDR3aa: CACRQGPAYEQYF; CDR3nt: TGTGCTTGCAGGCAGGGGCCGGCCTACGAGCAGTACTTC
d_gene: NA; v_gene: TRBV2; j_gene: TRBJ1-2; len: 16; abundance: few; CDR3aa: CASSEKGQDLLYGYTF; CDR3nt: TGTGCCAGCAGTGAAAAGGGGCAGGACCTCCTCTATGGCTACACCTTC
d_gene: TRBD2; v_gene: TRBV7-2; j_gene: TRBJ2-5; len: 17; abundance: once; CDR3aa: CASSPKVAGGRVETQYF; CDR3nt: TGTGCCAGCAGCCCAAAGGTAGCGGGGGGCCGGGTGGAGACCCAGTACTTC
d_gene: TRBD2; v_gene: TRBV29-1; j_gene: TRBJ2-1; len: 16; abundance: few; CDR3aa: CSVEDSLAGGLNEQFF; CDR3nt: TGCAGCGTTGAAGATTCCCTAGCGGGAGGTCTCAATGAGCAGTTCTTC
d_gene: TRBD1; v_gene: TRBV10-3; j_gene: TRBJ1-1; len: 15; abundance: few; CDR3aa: CAISESGQGAIEAFF; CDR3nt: TGTGCCATCAGTGAGTCGGGACAGGGGGCGATTGAAGCTTTCTTT
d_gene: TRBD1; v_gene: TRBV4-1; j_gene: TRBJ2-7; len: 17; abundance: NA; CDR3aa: CASSLTAGTGGDYEQYF; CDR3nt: TGCGCCAGCAGCCTCACCGCCGGGACAGGGGGGGACTACGAGCAGTACTTC
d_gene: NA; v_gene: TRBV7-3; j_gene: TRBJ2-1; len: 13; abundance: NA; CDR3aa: CASSPSYRDEQFF; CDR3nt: TGTGCCAGCAGCCCATCATACAGGGATGAGCAGTTCTTC
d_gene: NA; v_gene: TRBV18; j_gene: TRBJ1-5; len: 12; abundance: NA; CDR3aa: CASSPGDQPQHF; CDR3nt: TGTGCCAGCTCGCCAGGAGATCAGCCCCAGCATTTT
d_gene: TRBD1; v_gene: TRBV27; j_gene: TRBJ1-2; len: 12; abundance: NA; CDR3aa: CATSGGIDGYTF; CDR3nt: TGTGCCACTTCAGGGGGAATAGATGGCTACACCTTC
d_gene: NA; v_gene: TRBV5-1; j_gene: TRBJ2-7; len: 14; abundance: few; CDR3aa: CASSPTAGGYEQYF; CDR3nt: TGCGCCAGCAGCCCCACAGCGGGTGGATACGAGCAGTACTTC
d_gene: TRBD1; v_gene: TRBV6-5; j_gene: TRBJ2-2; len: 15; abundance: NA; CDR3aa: CASALQGIGAGELFF; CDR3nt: TGTGCCAGCGCGCTACAGGGGATAGGCGCCGGGGAGCTGTTTTTT
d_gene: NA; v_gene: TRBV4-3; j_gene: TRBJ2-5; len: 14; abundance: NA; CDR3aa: CASSRVLGQETQYF; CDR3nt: TGCGCCAGCAGCCGCGTCCTTGGCCAAGAGACCCAGTACTTC
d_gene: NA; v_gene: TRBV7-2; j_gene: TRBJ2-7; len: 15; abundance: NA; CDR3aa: CASSLGQLSSYEQYF; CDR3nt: TGTGCCAGCAGCCTTGGACAGTTGTCCTCCTACGAGCAGTACTTC
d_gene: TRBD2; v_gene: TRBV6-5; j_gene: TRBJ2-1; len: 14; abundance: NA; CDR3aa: CASSRTSGDNEQFF; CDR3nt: TGTGCCAGCAGCCGGACTAGCGGTGACAATGAGCAGTTCTTC
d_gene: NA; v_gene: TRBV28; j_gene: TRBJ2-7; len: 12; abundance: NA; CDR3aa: CASSFGGRTGYF; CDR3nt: TGTGCCAGCAGTTTCGGCGGACGGACTGGGTACTTC
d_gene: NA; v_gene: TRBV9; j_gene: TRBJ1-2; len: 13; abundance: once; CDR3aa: CASSDGGGYGYTF; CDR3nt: TGTGCCAGCTCCGACGGGGGTGGCTATGGCTACACCTTC
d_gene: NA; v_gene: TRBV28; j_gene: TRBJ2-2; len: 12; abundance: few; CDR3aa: CASSKTTGELFF; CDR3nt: TGTGCCAGCAGTAAAACTACCGGGGAGCTGTTTTTT
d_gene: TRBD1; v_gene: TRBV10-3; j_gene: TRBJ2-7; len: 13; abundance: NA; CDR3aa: CASRTGGYYEQYF; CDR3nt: TGTGCCTCCCGGACAGGGGGTTACTACGAGCAGTACTTC
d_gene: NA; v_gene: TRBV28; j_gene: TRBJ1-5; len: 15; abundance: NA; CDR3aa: CASSELRPTNQPQHF; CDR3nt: TGTGCCAGCAGTGAGTTAAGACCGACTAATCAGCCCCAGCATTTT
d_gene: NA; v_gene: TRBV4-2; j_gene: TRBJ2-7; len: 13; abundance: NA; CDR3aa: CASSQPLAPEQYF; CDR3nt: TGTGCCAGCAGCCAACCCCTAGCGCCCGAGCAGTACTTC
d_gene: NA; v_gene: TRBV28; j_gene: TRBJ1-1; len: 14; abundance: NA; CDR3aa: CASNSVIDFTEAFF; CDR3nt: TGTGCCAGCAACAGTGTTATTGATTTCACTGAAGCTTTCTTT
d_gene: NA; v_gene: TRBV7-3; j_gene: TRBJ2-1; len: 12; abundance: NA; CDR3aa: CASSIRSNEQFF; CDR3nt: TGTGCCAGCAGCATCCGTTCGAATGAGCAGTTCTTC
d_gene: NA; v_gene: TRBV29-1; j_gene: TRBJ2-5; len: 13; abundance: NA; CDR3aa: CSALTGAPETQYF; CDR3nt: TGCAGCGCCTTAACTGGGGCACCAGAGACCCAGTACTTC
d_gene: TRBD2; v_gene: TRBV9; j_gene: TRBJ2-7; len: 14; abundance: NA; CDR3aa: CASSSLSGAGGQYF; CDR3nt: TGTGCCAGCAGCTCCCTTAGCGGGGCCGGTGGGCAGTACTTC
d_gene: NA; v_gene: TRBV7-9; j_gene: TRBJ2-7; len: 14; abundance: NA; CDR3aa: CASSLGLGRGEQYF; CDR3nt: TGTGCCAGCAGCTTAGGGCTGGGTAGGGGCGAGCAGTACTTC
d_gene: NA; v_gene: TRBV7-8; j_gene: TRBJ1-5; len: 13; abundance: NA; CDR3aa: CASSVRLDQPQHF; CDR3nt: TGTGCCAGCAGCGTACGATTAGATCAGCCCCAGCATTTT
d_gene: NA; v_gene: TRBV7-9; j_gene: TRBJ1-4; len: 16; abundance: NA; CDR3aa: CASSAQAAGSNEKLFF; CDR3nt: TGTGCCAGCAGCGCCCAGGCGGCAGGGTCTAATGAAAAACTGTTTTTT
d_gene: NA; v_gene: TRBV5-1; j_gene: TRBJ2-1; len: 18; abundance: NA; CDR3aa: CASSLKGGGLDRNNEQFF; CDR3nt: TGCGCCAGCAGCTTGAAAGGGGGAGGGCTAGACAGAAACAATGAGCAGTTCTTC
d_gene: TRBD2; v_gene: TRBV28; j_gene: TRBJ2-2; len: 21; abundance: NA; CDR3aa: CASCSYQGTSGRARFTGELFF; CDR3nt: TGTGCCAGCTGCTCCTACCAAGGGACTAGCGGGAGGGCAAGGTTCACCGGGGAGCTGTTTTTT